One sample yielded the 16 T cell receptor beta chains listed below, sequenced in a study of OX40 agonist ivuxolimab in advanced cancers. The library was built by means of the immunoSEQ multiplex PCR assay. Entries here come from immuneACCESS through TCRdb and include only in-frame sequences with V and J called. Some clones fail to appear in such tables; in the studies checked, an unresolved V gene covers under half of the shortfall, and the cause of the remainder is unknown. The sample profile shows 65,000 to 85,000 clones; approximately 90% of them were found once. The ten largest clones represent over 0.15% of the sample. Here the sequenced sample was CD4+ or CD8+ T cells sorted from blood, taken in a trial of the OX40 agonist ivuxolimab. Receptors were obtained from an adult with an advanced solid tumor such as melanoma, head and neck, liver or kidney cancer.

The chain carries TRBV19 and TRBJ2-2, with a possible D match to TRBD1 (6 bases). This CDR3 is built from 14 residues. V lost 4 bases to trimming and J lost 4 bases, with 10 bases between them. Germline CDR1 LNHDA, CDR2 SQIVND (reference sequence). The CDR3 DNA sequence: TGTGCCAGTAGTACAATACAGGGCACCGGGGAGCTGTTTTTT. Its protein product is CASSTIQGTGELFF.

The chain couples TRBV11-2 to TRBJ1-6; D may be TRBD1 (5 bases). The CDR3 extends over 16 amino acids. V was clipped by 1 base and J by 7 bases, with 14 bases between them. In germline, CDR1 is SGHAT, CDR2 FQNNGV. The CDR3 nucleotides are TGTGCCAGCAGCTTAGTAGGGACCAGACAGAATTCACCCCTCCACTTT. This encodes CASSLVGTRQNSPLHF.

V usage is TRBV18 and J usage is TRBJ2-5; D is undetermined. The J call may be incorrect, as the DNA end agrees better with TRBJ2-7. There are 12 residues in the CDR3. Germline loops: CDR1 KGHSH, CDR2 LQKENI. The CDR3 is CASSPGNYEQYF. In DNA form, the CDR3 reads TGTGCCAGCTCACCAGGGAACTACGAGCAGTACTTC.

CDR3 DNA: TGTGCCAGTAGCGGACAAGCCACCCTCGAGCAGTACTTC. This sequence encodes CASSGQATLEQYF. The chain employs TRBV19 and TRBJ2-7, with TRBD1 as a possible D gene (5 bases). CDR3 length equals 13 residues. From germline, CDR1 is LNHDA and CDR2 SQIVND (reference sequence). V was clipped by 6 bases and J by 6 bases, with 15 bases between them.

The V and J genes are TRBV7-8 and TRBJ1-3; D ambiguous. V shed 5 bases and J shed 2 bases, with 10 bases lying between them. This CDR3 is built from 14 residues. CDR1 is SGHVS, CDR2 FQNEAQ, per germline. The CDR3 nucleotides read TGTGCCAGCAGCCCTAAGGGCCCTGGAAACACCATATATTTT. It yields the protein CASSPKGPGNTIYF.

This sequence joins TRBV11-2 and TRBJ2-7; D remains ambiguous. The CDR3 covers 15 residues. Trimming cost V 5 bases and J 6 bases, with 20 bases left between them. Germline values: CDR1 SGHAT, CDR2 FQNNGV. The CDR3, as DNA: TGTGCCAGCAGCCCGACCGGGCTAACCTCGGGCGAGCAGTACTTC. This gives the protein CASSPTGLTSGEQYF.

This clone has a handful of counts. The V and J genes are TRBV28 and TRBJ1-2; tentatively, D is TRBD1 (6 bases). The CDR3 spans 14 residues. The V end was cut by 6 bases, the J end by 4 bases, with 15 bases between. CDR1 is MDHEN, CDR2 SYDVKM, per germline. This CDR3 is CASSSFRGPYGYTF. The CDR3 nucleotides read TGTGCCAGCAGCTCCTTCAGGGGTCCCTATGGCTACACCTTC.

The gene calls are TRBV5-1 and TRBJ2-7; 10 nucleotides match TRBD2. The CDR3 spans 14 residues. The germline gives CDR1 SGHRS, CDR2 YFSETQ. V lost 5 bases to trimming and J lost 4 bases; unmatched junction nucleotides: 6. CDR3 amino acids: CASRPSGSYYEQYF. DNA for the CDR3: TGCGCCAGCAGACCTAGCGGGAGTTATTACGAGCAGTACTTC.

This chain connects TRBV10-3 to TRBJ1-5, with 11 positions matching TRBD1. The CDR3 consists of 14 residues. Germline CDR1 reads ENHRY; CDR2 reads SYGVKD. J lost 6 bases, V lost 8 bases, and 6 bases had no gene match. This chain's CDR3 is CAIGAGTGGQPQHF. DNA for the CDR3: TGTGCCATCGGCGCCGGGACAGGGGGTCAGCCCCAGCATTTT.

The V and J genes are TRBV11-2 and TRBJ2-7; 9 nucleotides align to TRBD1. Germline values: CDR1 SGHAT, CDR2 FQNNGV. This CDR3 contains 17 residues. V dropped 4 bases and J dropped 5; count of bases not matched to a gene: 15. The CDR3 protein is CASSSQVLGQGRHEQYF. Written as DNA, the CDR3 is TGTGCCAGCAGCTCACAAGTTTTGGGACAGGGACGCCACGAGCAGTACTTC.

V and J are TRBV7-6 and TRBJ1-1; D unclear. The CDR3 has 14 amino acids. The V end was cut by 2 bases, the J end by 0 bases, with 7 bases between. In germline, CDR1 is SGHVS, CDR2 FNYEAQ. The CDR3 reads CASSLTQLNTEAFF. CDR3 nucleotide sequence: TGTGCCAGCAGCTTAACTCAGTTGAACACTGAAGCTTTCTTT.

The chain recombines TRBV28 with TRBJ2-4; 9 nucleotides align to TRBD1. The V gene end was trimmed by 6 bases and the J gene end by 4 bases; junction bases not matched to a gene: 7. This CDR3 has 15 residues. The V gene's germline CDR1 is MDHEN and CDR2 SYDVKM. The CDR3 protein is CASRGGGQGKNIQYF. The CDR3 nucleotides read TGTGCCAGCAGGGGGGGAGGACAGGGGAAAAACATTCAGTACTTC.

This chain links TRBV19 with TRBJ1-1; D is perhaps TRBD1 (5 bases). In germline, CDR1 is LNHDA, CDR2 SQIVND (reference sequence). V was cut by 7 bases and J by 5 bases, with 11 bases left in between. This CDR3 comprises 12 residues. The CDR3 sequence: CASKRGETEAFF. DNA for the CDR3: TGTGCCAGTAAGCGAGGGGAAACTGAAGCTTTCTTT.

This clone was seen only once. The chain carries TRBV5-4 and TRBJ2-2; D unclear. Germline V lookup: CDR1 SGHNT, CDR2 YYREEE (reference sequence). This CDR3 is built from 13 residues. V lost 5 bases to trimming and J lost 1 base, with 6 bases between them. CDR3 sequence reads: CASRWGNTGELFF. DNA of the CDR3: TGTGCCAGCAGATGGGGGAACACCGGGGAGCTGTTTTTT.

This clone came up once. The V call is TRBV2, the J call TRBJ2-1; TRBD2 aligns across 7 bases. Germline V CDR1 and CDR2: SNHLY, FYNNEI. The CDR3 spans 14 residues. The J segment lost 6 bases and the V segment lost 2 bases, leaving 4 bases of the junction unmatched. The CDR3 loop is CASSERTSINEQFF. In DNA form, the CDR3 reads TGTGCCAGCAGTGAACGGACTAGTATCAATGAGCAGTTCTTC. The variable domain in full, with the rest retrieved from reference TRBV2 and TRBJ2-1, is EPEVTQTPSHQVTQMGQEVILRCVPISNHLYFYWYRQILGQKVEFLVSFYNNEISEKSEIFDDQFSVERPDGSNFTLKIRSTKLEDSAMYFCASSERTSINEQFFGPGTRLTVL.

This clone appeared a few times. This CDR3 reads CAWSVQGTYTGELFF. CDR3 nucleotides: TGTGCCTGGAGTGTACAGGGGACCTACACCGGGGAGCTGTTTTTT. The chain has TRBV30 and TRBJ2-2; 7 bases line up with TRBD1. The germline CDR1 and CDR2 sequences are GTSNPN and SVGIG (reference sequence). V dropped 0 bases and J dropped 3; count of bases not matched to a gene: 4. This CDR3 region has 15 residues.